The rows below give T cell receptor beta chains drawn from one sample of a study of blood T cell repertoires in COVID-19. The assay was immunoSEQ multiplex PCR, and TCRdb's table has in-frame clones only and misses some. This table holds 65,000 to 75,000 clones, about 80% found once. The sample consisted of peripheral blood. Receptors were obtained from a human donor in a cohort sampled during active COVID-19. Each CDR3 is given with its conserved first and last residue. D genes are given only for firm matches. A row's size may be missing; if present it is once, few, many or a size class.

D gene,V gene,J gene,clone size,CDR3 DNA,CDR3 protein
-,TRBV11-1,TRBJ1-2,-,TGTGCCAGCAGCCCCGCGGAGAACTATGGCTACACCTTC,CASSPAENYGYTF
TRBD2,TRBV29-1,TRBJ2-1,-,TGCAGCGTATTCCTAGCGGGAGGGTATGAGCAGTTCTTC,CSVFLAGGYEQFF
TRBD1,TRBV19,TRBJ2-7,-,TGTGCCAGTAGTCCCCGGACAGGGTCTTCCCACGAGCAGTACTTC,CASSPRTGSSHEQYF
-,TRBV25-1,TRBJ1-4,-,TGTGCCAGCAGTGTTGGGGGGGAAGGTGAAAAACTGTTTTTT,CASSVGGEGEKLFF
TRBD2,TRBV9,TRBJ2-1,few,TGTGCCAGCAGCGTTTTGGGACTAGCGGGAGATGAGCAGTTCTTC,CASSVLGLAGDEQFF
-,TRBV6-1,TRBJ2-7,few,TGTGCCAGCAGTGAAAACCACAGGGGACTCTACGAGCAGTACTTC,CASSENHRGLYEQYF
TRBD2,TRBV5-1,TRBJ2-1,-,TGCGCCAGCACCAGTAGCGGGAGGGGTTACAATGAGCAGTTCTTC,CASTSSGRGYNEQFF
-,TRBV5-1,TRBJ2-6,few,TGCGCCAGCAGCCAAAACCGACAGTCTGGGGCCAACGTCCTGACTTTC,CASSQNRQSGANVLTF
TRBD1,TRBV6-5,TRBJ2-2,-,TGTGCCAGCAGTTCGGGACAGGGGGACACCGGGGAGCTGTTTTTT,CASSSGQGDTGELFF
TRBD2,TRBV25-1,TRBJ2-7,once,TGTGCCAGCAGTGGATGGCGGGAGAGGGGATACGAGCAGTACTTC,CASSGWRERGYEQYF
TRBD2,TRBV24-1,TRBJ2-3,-,TGTGCCACCAGTGACCCCACTAGCGGGAGGTCTGATACGCAGTATTTT,CATSDPTSGRSDTQYF
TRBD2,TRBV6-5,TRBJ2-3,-,TGTGCCAGCAGTTCCTCTAGCGGGGCTAGCACAGATACGCAGTATTTT,CASSSSSGASTDTQYF
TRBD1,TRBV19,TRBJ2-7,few,TGTGCCAGTACTAAAAGGACAGGCCTAGGGGCCAACGAGCAGTACTTC,CASTKRTGLGANEQYF
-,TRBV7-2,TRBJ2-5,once,TGTGCCAGCAGCTCGTCAACAACGGAGACCCAGTACTTC,CASSSSTTETQYF
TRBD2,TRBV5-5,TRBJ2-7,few,TGTGCCAGCAGCTTGTCTTCACTAGCGGGAGGTTCCTACGAGCAGTACTTC,CASSLSSLAGGSYEQYF
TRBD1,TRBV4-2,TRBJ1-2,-,TGTGCCAGCAGCCAATCAGACAGGGCGGACGGCTACACCTTC,CASSQSDRADGYTF
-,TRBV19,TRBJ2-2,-,TGTGCCAGTAGAGAGGCTAGCGTGTACACCGGGGAGCTGTTTTTT,CASREASVYTGELFF
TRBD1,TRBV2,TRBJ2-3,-,TGTGCCAGCAGCCCTAAACCGGGACAGGTGTCCGGTGATACGCAGTATTTT,CASSPKPGQVSGDTQYF
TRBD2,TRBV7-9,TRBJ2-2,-,TGTGCCACTGGGGGGACTAGGAGCACCGGGGAGCTGTTTTTT,CATGGTRSTGELFF
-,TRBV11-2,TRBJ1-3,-,TGTGCCAGCAGCTTTCGACAGCTCGGCCGTTCTGGAAACACCATATATTTT,CASSFRQLGRSGNTIYF
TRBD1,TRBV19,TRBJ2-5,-,TGTGCCAGTAGTGTGGGACAGCAAGAGACCCAGTACTTC,CASSVGQQETQYF
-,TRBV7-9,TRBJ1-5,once,TGTGCCAGCAGCTTAGCGGATACAGGGCATCAGCCCCAGCATTTT,CASSLADTGHQPQHF
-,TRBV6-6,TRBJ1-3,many,TGTGCCAGCAGTCGCCCGGACTCGAGCTCTGGAAACACCATATATTTT,CASSRPDSSSGNTIYF
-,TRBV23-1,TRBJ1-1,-,TGCGCCAGCAGTCCACCGGACAGCAAGAACACTGAAGCTTTCTTT,CASSPPDSKNTEAFF